This T cell receptor (beta chain) is drawn from a study of blood T cell repertoires in COVID-19. Study information: Donors in the United States, Italy and Spain gave samples during acute or convalescent COVID-19. PBMCs, B-cell-depleted T cells, or T cells were the source of the cDNA or gDNA that made up the material.

Sequencing was performed with immunoSEQ multiplex PCR; in TCRdb, only in-frame clones are kept and a portion is missing. The repertoire consists of 45,000 to 70,000 clones, with around 90% occurring once and the leading ten covering 22%. This clone was counted a single time. The CDR3 spans 11 residues. With 8 bases removed from V and 1 base from J, the gap between germline ends came to 5 bases. Germline CDR1 MGHDK, CDR2 SYGVNS. This chain connects TRBV25-1 to TRBJ1-1, with D unresolved. This clonotype was obtained from a woman of 80 years or more with COVID-19, enrolled during active disease. The specimen sequenced was peripheral blood. The CDR3 is CASGQNTEAFF. CDR3 sequence (DNA): TGTGCCAGCGGGCAGAACACTGAAGCTTTCTTT.